This entry describes one TCR beta chain. This entry comes from a study of cytomegalovirus exposure and HLA in healthy donors. 13 Jbeta primers and 60 Vbeta primers were used for the PCR. Measured with immunoSEQ multiplex PCR; TCRdb has only the in-frame clones, and not every one. In all, the sample yields 130,000 or so clones. Losses at the gene ends were 1 base for V and 2 bases for J; bases not matched to a gene: 7. The CDR3 is 16 residues long. Looked up from germline, CDR1 is SGHAT and CDR2 is FQNNGV. The receptor was derived from a woman aged 40 to 50 in good health and CMV-seropositive. The sample taken for sequencing was PBMCs. The chain couples TRBV11-2 to TRBJ1-2; 7 bases are a match to TRBD1. CDR3: CASSLAGQVGNYGYTF. The CDR3 coding sequence is TGTGCCAGCAGCTTAGCCGGACAGGTGGGAAACTATGGCTACACCTTC.